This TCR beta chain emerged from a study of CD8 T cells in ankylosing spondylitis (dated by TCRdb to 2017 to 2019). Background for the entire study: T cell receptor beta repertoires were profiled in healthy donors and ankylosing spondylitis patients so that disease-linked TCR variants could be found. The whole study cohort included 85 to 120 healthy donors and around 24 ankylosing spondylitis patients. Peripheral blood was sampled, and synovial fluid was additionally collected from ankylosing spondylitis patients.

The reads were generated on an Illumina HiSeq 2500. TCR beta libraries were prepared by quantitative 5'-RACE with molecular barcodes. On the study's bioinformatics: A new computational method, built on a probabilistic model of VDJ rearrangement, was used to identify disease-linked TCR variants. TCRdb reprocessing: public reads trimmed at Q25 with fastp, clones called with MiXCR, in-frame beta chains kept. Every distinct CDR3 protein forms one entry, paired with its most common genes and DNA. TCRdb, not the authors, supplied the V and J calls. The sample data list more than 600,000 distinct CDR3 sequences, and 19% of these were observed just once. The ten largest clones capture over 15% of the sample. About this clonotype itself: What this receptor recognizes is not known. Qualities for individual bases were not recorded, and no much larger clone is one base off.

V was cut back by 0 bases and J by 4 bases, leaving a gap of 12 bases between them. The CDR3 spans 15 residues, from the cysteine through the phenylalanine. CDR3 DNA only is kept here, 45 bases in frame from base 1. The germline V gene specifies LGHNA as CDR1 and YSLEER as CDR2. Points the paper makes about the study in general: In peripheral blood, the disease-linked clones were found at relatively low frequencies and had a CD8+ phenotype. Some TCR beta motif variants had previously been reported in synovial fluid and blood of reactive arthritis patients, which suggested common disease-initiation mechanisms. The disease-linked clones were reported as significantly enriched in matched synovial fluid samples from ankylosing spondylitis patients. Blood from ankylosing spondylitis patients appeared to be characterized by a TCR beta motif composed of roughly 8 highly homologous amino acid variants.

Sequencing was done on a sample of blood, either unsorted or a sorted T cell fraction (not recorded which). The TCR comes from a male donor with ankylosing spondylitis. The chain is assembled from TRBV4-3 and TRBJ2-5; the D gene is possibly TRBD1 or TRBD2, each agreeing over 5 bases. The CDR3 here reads CASSQDPGRGETQYF. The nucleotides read TGCGCCAGCAGCCAAGATCCAGGGAGAGGAGAGACCCAGTACTTC.